Presented here are 21 T cell receptor beta chains from one specimen sequenced in a study of cytomegalovirus exposure and HLA in healthy donors (dated by TCRdb to 2015 to 2018). Libraries came from the immunoSEQ multiplex PCR assay. For the multiplex PCR, a mixture combining 60 forward primers for TCR Vbeta segments and 13 reverse primers for TCR Jbeta segments was used. TCRdb retrieved this table from immuneACCESS and kept in-frame rearrangements only. Not all clones are present; in checked studies, unresolved V genes account for under half, and no reason is known for the remainder. The sample table records about 180,000 clones; over 75% of these occur just once. Clones ranked in the top ten supply approximately 2% of the sample. Sample: PBMCs. The receptors were gathered from a woman aged 25 to 39 in good health and CMV-seronegative.

The chain recombines TRBV12-1 with TRBJ2-7; the table assigns TRBD1, which was not confirmed against the DNA. TRBV12-1 is reported as a pseudogene. This CDR3 region has 20 residues. The CDR3, as DNA: TGTGCCAGCAGCTTTCTTTTCGACAGGCCCCCCGAACACCGGACTTGGGAGCAGTACTTC. This sequence encodes CASSFLFDRPPEHRTWEQYF.

This chain links TRBV6-1 with TRBJ1-1; D may be TRBD1 (5 bases). Germline CDR1 reads MNHNS; CDR2 reads SASEGT. This CDR3 has 15 residues. Trimming took off 7 bases at V and 2 bases at J, with 17 bases between the two ends. CDR3 amino acids: CASTTTVLSNTEAFF. The DNA of the CDR3 is TGTGCCAGCACCACGACAGTTCTAAGCAACACTGAAGCTTTCTTT.

The rearrangement uses TRBV7-9 and TRBJ2-7, with D unclear. Trimming removed 5 bases from V and 7 bases from J, with 21 bases in between. Germline CDR1 and CDR2: SEHNR and FQNEAQ (reference sequence). This CDR3 is 15 amino acids long. The CDR3 coding sequence is TGTGCCAGCAGCCCGGATCTGTGGGTCAGGCCGGAGCAGTACTTC. The encoded protein is CASSPDLWVRPEQYF.

This clone was seen once. The V and J genes are TRBV9 and TRBJ2-3, with 7 bases that match TRBD2. Trimming removed 0 bases from V and 4 bases from J; junction bases left unmatched: 2. CDR1 and CDR2 (germline): SGDLS, YYNGEE. There are 14 residues in the CDR3. The CDR3 coding sequence is TGTGCCAGCAGCGTAGGACTAGCCGCAGATACGCAGTATTTT. It specifies CASSVGLAADTQYF.

In its sample, this clone was seen a few times. CDR3 DNA: TGTGCCAGCAGTTACTCGAGGGGGACCCTCTACGAGCAGTACTTC. As protein: CASSYSRGTLYEQYF. The chain joins TRBV6-5 to TRBJ2-7, with D possibly matching TRBD1 (6 bases). This CDR3 has 15 residues. Germline V CDR1 and CDR2: MNHEY, SVGAGI. Trimming removed 0 bases from V and 3 bases from J, with 12 bases in between.

The chain is built from TRBV7-9 and TRBJ1-1, with a possible D match to TRBD1 (6 bases). Germline V lookup: CDR1 SEHNR, CDR2 FQNEAQ (reference sequence). V gave up 2 bases and J gave up 5 bases, with 21 bases separating them. The CDR3 has 17 residues. The CDR3 region is CASSLLGRTGMRTEAFF. CDR3 sequence (DNA): TGTGCCAGCAGCTTACTAGGGCGAACAGGGATGCGGACTGAAGCTTTCTTT.

This clone was counted a single time. The chain links TRBV7-9 to TRBJ2-3, with a weak D call TRBD2 (5 bases). V lost 5 bases and J 4 bases, leaving 13 bases between the germline ends. The CDR3 contains 14 residues. Germline V CDR1 and CDR2: SEHNR, FQNEAQ (reference sequence). The CDR3 sequence: CASSRTFGADTQYF. DNA of the CDR3: TGTGCCAGCAGCCGAACCTTCGGGGCAGATACGCAGTATTTT.

The CDR3 bases are TGTGCCAGCAGCAAAGAGGGACTAGCGGGGGGGGAGACCCAGTACTTC. Protein sequence: CASSKEGLAGGETQYF. V and J are TRBV7-2 and TRBJ2-5; 16 bases are a match to TRBD2. The trim removed 5 bases at V and 5 bases at J, leaving 5 bases unmatched. Germline V gene data show CDR1 as SGHTA and CDR2 as FQGNSA. The CDR3 consists of 16 residues.

The CDR3 coding sequence is TGCGCCAGCAGCCTGAGCTCGGGCGGGGGGGCATTTGGGGGCTACAATGAGCAGTTCTTC. This gives the protein CASSLSSGGGAFGGYNEQFF. V gene TRBV5-1 combines with J gene TRBJ2-1, with 9 positions matching TRBD2. Trimming took 4 bases from V and 3 from J; bases not matched to a gene: 20. This CDR3 is 20 amino acids long. Germline CDR1 reads SGHRS; CDR2 reads YFSETQ.

This clone was counted a few times. This CDR3 is also generated by other DNA sequences in the sample. This rearrangement joins TRBV21-1 to TRBJ1-2; the table calls TRBD1, which could not be checked here. TRBV21-1 is reported as a pseudogene. The CDR3 spans 13 residues. The CDR3 here is CASSRQGAKGYTF. Here the CDR3 DNA reads TGTGCCAGCAGCAGACAGGGGGCAAAGGGCTACACCTTC.

The chain links TRBV5-1 to TRBJ2-5, with 8 positions matching TRBD2. The CDR3 runs 15 residues. V shed 2 bases and J 0 bases; nucleotides not matched to a gene: 3. Germline-derived CDR1 and CDR2 are SGHRS and YFSETQ. CDR3 DNA: TGCGCCAGCAGCTTCGGGGGGGCGTACCAAGAGACCCAGTACTTC. Translation: CASSFGGAYQETQYF. The full variable domain, its missing parts supplied by reference TRBV5-1 and TRBJ2-5, is KAGVTQTPRYLIKTRGQQVTLSCSPISGHRSVSWYQQTPGQGLQFLFEYFSETQRNKGNFPGRFSGRQFSNSRSEMNVSTLELGDSALYLCASSFGGAYQETQYFGPGTRLLVL.

V usage is TRBV15 and J usage is TRBJ2-7; 7 bases are shared with TRBD1. The CDR3 covers 13 residues. Per germline, CDR1 LNHNV and CDR2 YYDKDF (reference sequence). Trimming cost V 2 bases and J 4 bases; bases outside gene matches: 2. The CDR3 DNA reads TGTGCCACCAGCAGAAACAGGGGTTACGAGCAGTACTTC. Protein product: CATSRNRGYEQYF.

CDR3 sequence: CASGLVLGQGTYYEQYF. The CDR3 DNA sequence: TGTGCTAGTGGTTTGGTACTAGGACAGGGGACTTACTACGAGCAGTACTTC. The chain carries TRBV12-5 and TRBJ2-7, with 9 positions matching TRBD1. The CDR3 consists of 17 residues. Germline V gene data show CDR1 as LGHNT and CDR2 as FRNRAP. Losses at the gene ends were 0 bases for V and 3 bases for J; bases not matched to a gene: 9.

The rearrangement joins TRBV5-1 to TRBJ2-5; 9 bases align to TRBD2. Germline CDR1 is SGHRS and CDR2 is YFSETQ. There are 15 residues in the CDR3. V trimming: 1 base; J trimming: 4 bases; junction bases outside the gene matches: 5. The CDR3 DNA reads TGCGCCAGCAGCTTGATTAGCGGGGGAGGAGAGACCCAGTACTTC. It specifies CASSLISGGGETQYF. The full variable domain, with the rest looked up from reference TRBV5-1 and TRBJ2-5, is KAGVTQTPRYLIKTRGQQVTLSCSPISGHRSVSWYQQTPGQGLQFLFEYFSETQRNKGNFPGRFSGRQFSNSRSEMNVSTLELGDSALYLCASSLISGGGETQYFGPGTRLLVL.

The chain couples TRBV11-1 to TRBJ2-1, with no clear D. Per germline, CDR1 SGHAT and CDR2 FQDESV (reference sequence). This CDR3 is built from 13 residues. V was clipped by 7 bases and J by 4 bases, with 11 bases between them. The DNA for the CDR3 is TGTGCCAGCACCCTGACACTTTACAATGAGCAGTTCTTC. Its translation: CASTLTLYNEQFF.

This rearrangement joins TRBV30 to TRBJ1-4; 7 nucleotides line up with TRBD1. Germline V gene data show CDR1 as GTSNPN and CDR2 as SVGIG (reference sequence). V shed 2 bases, J shed 6 bases, and the junction held 9 bases outside the gene matches. The CDR3 consists of 15 residues. In nucleotides, the CDR3 is TGTGCCTGGAGTTTTACAGGGGCTACTGATGAAAAACTGTTTTTT. Encoded protein: CAWSFTGATDEKLFF.

The rearrangement uses TRBV27 and TRBJ2-7; TRBD2 matches at 13 bases. The CDR3 loop spans 15 amino acids. Germline V gives CDR1 MNHEY, CDR2 SMNVEV (reference sequence). J lost 3 bases, V lost 6 bases, and 5 bases had no gene match. The CDR3 DNA sequence: TGTGCCAGCAGATTGGGGACTAGCGGGATCTACGAGCAGTACTTC. Encoded protein: CASRLGTSGIYEQYF.

This clone was seen a single time. This chain links TRBV5-4 with TRBJ2-7, with a tentative D call TRBD2 (6 bases). This CDR3 has 14 amino acids. Trimming cost V 4 bases and J 2 bases, with 13 bases left between them. From germline, CDR1 is SGHNT and CDR2 YYREEE (reference sequence). DNA for the CDR3: TGTGCCAGCAGCCCGAGGGACTCCCCCTACGAGCAGTACTTC. This codes for CASSPRDSPYEQYF.

The chain carries TRBV27 and TRBJ2-1; D not resolved. The CDR3 covers 15 residues. Deletions cut 4 bases from V and 7 bases from J, with 17 bases between. Germline V gene data show CDR1 as MNHEY and CDR2 as SMNVEV (reference sequence). As DNA, the CDR3 is TGTGCCAGCAGTTCCCAACCGGGTCTTTGGAATGAGCAGTTCTTC. This sequence encodes CASSSQPGLWNEQFF.

The chain is built from TRBV13 and TRBJ1-4, with D possibly TRBD1 on 5 matching bases. The ends were cut back, 2 bases at V and 8 bases at J, with 15 bases in the middle. Germline V lookup: CDR1 PRHDT, CDR2 FYEKMQ (reference sequence). This CDR3 has 15 residues. DNA for the CDR3: TGTGCCAGCAGCTTAACGGCCGGGGGTCAGGAAAAACTGTTTTTT. Protein product: CASSLTAGGQEKLFF.

V gene TRBV14 combines with J gene TRBJ1-2, with D perhaps TRBD1 (6 bases). The germline V and J ends were trimmed by 2 bases and 8 bases, with 9 bases remaining between them. This CDR3 is 12 amino acids long. The germline gives CDR1 SGHDN, CDR2 FVKESK. This chain's CDR3 is CASSQTGYGYTF. The CDR3, as DNA: TGTGCCAGCAGCCAAACAGGGTACGGCTACACCTTC.